Presented here are 26 T cell receptor beta chains from one specimen sequenced in a study of blood T cell repertoires in COVID-19. Repertoires were generated with immunoSEQ multiplex PCR, while TCRdb's copy carries only in-frame clones and drops some. The data show 110,000 to 150,000 clones, around 87% seen once. Sequencing was done on a sample of peripheral blood. The receptors here all came from a human donor in a cohort sampled during active COVID-19.

This clone was seen just once. The chain uses TRBV19 and TRBJ1-5; 10 nucleotides agree with TRBD1. The CDR3 sequence is 15 residues long. The J segment lost 7 bases and the V segment lost 5 bases, leaving 8 bases of the junction unmatched. Germline CDR1 reads LNHDA; CDR2 reads SQIVND (reference sequence). CDR3 residues: CASSFPGQGDQPQHF. The CDR3 DNA is TGTGCCAGTAGTTTCCCCGGACAGGGGGACCAGCCCCAGCATTTT.

The genes are TRBV5-1 and TRBJ2-7, with 10 bases aligning to TRBD2. CDR1 and CDR2 (germline): SGHRS, YFSETQ. The ends lost 3 bases at V and 2 bases at J; junction bases unmatched: 5. This CDR3 has 15 residues. CDR3 residues: CASSSSGGLTYEQYF. In nucleotides, the CDR3 is TGCGCCAGCAGCTCTAGCGGGGGACTTACCTACGAGCAGTACTTC.

The V and J genes are TRBV5-4 and TRBJ2-5; TRBD2 matches 15 bases. The junction had 5 bases not matched to a gene; V was cut back by 0 bases and J by 5 bases. Per germline, CDR1 SGHNT and CDR2 YYREEE (reference sequence). This CDR3 is built from 17 residues. The CDR3 DNA follows: TGTGCCAGCAGCTTGGGCGGACTAGCGGGGGGGCGGGAGACCCAGTACTTC. Amino acid sequence: CASSLGGLAGGRETQYF.

The chain couples TRBV5-4 to TRBJ2-1, with 11 bases matching TRBD2. CDR1 is SGHNT and CDR2 is YYREEE in the germline V gene (reference sequence). J was trimmed by 3 bases and V by 2 bases; bases with no gene match: 10. There are 18 residues in the CDR3. CDR3: CASSFTSLAGVFYNEQFF. The CDR3 DNA follows: TGTGCCAGCAGCTTCACCTCACTAGCGGGGGTCTTCTACAATGAGCAGTTCTTC.

V and J are TRBV16 and TRBJ2-7; 8 nucleotides agree with TRBD1. The CDR3 runs to 15 residues. Germline lookup yields CDR1 KGHSY and CDR2 FQNENV. V was pared by 0 bases and J by 6 bases, with 7 bases of the junction left unmatched. As DNA, the CDR3 is TGTGCCAGCAGCCAATCATTGGGACAGGTTCCCGAGCAGTACTTC. This sequence encodes CASSQSLGQVPEQYF.

V usage is TRBV5-1 and J usage is TRBJ1-1, with D tentatively TRBD1 (6 bases). CDR1 SGHRS and CDR2 YFSETQ come from the germline V gene. V gave up 0 bases and J gave up 4 bases, with 13 bases separating them. The CDR3 extends over 15 amino acids. The CDR3 sequence: CASSLGGQMGTEAFF. The CDR3 DNA reads TGCGCCAGCAGCTTGGGGGGGCAGATGGGCACTGAAGCTTTCTTT.

This clone was counted a single time. The chain combines TRBV10-3 with TRBJ2-7; D might be TRBD1 (6 bases). CDR3 length: 14 residues. The ends were cut back, 1 base at V and 5 bases at J, with 12 bases in the middle. Germline V gene lookup returns CDR1 ENHRY and CDR2 SYGVKD. In nucleotides, the CDR3 is TGTGCCATCAGTGAGTTACAGGGTCGGCACGAGCAGTACTTC. Translated, it gives CAISELQGRHEQYF.

The chain employs TRBV15 and TRBJ2-6, with 7 bases matching TRBD1. This CDR3 spans 15 amino acids. The germline V gene has CDR1 LNHNV and CDR2 YYDKDF (reference sequence). V gave up 6 bases and J gave up 1 base; unmatched junction bases: 3. Here the CDR3 DNA reads TGTGCCACCAGACGACAGGGTTCTGGGGCCAACGTCCTGACTTTC. Its translation: CATRRQGSGANVLTF.

V and J are TRBV11-2 and TRBJ2-2; possible D gene TRBD1, 6 bases. The CDR3 sequence is 17 residues long. Germline CDR1 reads SGHAT; CDR2 reads FQNNGV. V was trimmed by 5 bases and J by 1 base, leaving 17 bases between them. CDR3 sequence reads: CASSPRGGTLNTGELFF. For the CDR3, the DNA is TGTGCCAGCAGCCCCCGAGGTGGGACACTGAACACCGGGGAGCTGTTTTTT.

This chain uses TRBV18 with TRBJ1-1, with a possible D match to TRBD1 (5 bases). The CDR3 covers 14 residues. With 4 bases removed from V and 6 bases from J, the gap between germline ends came to 15 bases. Germline assignment: CDR1 KGHSH and CDR2 LQKENI. CDR3: CASSQTGESAEAFF. CDR3 in DNA: TGTGCCAGCTCACAAACGGGGGAGAGTGCTGAAGCTTTCTTT.

This clone has more than one count but fewer than ten. DNA of the CDR3: TGTGCCAGCAGTTTACGGGACAGGGGGCGCTTGGGTTCACCCCTCCACTTT. Translating gives CASSLRDRGRLGSPLHF. This rearrangement joins TRBV27 to TRBJ1-6; 12 bases line up with TRBD1. V shed 2 bases and J 9 bases; nucleotides not matched to a gene: 8. In germline, CDR1 is MNHEY, CDR2 SMNVEV (reference sequence). The CDR3 is 17 amino acids.

This clone was detected a few times. The chain has TRBV30 and TRBJ2-2; D not resolved. The CDR3 length is 13 residues. Germline-derived CDR1 and CDR2 are GTSNPN and SVGIG (reference sequence). Trimming removed 1 base at V and 4 bases at J, with 7 bases between. The CDR3 DNA sequence: TGTGCCTGGAGTGCTCTACTCACCGGGGAGCTGTTTTTT. It specifies CAWSALLTGELFF.

The chain has TRBV5-1 and TRBJ2-5; 12 bases are a match to TRBD1. Germline V CDR1 and CDR2: SGHRS, YFSETQ. Germline trimming cut 4 bases from V and 4 bases from J; bases unmatched to any gene: 5. This CDR3 has 15 amino acids. CDR3 sequence reads: CASSMGTGGLETQYF. CDR3 in DNA: TGCGCCAGCAGCATGGGGACAGGGGGCTTAGAGACCCAGTACTTC.

The V call is TRBV7-2, the J call TRBJ2-4; 10 bases align to TRBD2. Per germline, CDR1 SGHTA and CDR2 FQGNSA. This CDR3 comprises 15 residues. V lost 5 bases and J lost 7; bases outside the gene matches: 8. The CDR3 region is CASSPGAAGGNIQYF. As DNA, the CDR3 is TGTGCCAGCAGCCCGGGGGCAGCGGGAGGGAACATTCAGTACTTC. The full variable domain, in which reference TRBV7-2 and TRBJ2-4 provide the parts outside the CDR3, is GAGVSQSPSNKVTEKGKDVELRCDPISGHTALYWYRQSLGQGLEFLIYFQGNSAPDKSGLPSDRFSAERTGGSVSTLTIQRTQQEDSAVYLCASSPGAAGGNIQYFGAGTRLSVL.

The chain combines TRBV28 with TRBJ1-3; D is possibly TRBD1 (6 bases). Germline CDR1 and CDR2: MDHEN and SYDVKM. CDR3 length: 16 amino acids. V was trimmed by 5 bases and J by 0 bases, leaving 14 bases between them. The DNA for the CDR3 is TGTGCCAGCAGTCCTCGACAGGTCCGCTCTGGAAACACCATATATTTT. Encoded protein: CASSPRQVRSGNTIYF.

A few counts support this clone. The chain combines TRBV21-1 with TRBJ2-2; TRBD2 is the table's D call and was not checked against the DNA. TRBV21-1 represents a pseudogene. The CDR3 extends over 18 amino acids. CDR3 region: CASSLWKEAGGLAGELFF. DNA for the CDR3: TGTGCCAGCAGCTTATGGAAGGAAGCGGGAGGATTGGCCGGGGAGCTGTTTTTT.

The chain uses TRBV6-5 and TRBJ2-7, with D maybe TRBD2 (5 bases). V lost 8 bases and J lost 2, with 7 bases in between. The germline CDR1 and CDR2 sequences are MNHEY and SVGAGI. The CDR3 loop spans 11 amino acids. The CDR3 protein is CASPGTYEQYF. The CDR3, as DNA: TGTGCCAGCCCCGGGACCTACGAGCAGTACTTC.

The chain is built from TRBV29-1 and TRBJ1-2; a weak D match, TRBD1 (6 bases). The CDR3 runs 15 residues. The germline gives CDR1 SQVTM, CDR2 ANQGSEA. Trimming stripped 7 bases from V and 0 bases from J, with 18 bases between. The CDR3 sequence: CSATGNRESNYGYTF. CDR3 nucleotides: TGCAGCGCTACGGGCAACAGGGAATCTAACTATGGCTACACCTTC.

A single count supports this clone. The V gene is TRBV12-2, the J gene TRBJ1-1; the table's D call, TRBD1, was not checked against the DNA. TRBV12-2 is marked as a pseudogene. This CDR3 has 21 amino acids. DNA for the CDR3: TGTGCAAGTCGCTTAGGCGCAGGGGGCATTCCAAGGGCGGGCTTGTACACTGAAGCTTTCTTT. Amino acids: CASRLGAGGIPRAGLYTEAFF.

The chain links TRBV5-1 to TRBJ2-3; no reliable D call. V lost 0 bases and J 4 bases, leaving 3 bases between the germline ends. CDR3 length: 12 amino acids. The germline V gene encodes CDR1 SGHRS and CDR2 YFSETQ. The CDR3 DNA follows: TGCGCCAGCAGCTTGGCTGCAGATACGCAGTATTTT. It specifies CASSLAADTQYF.

The V and J genes are TRBV25-1 and TRBJ2-5; D possibly corresponds to TRBD1 (6 bases). V dropped 5 bases and J dropped 7 bases, with 8 bases sitting between them. The V gene's germline CDR1 is MGHDK and CDR2 SYGVNS. CDR3 length: 11 residues. The chain's CDR3 is CASSLGGTQYF. The CDR3 nucleotides are TGTGCCAGCAGTTTAGGGGGGACCCAGTACTTC.

The J gene is TRBJ2-3, the V gene TRBV3-1 (or the pseudogene TRBV3-2); 8 bases fit TRBD2. Germline loops: CDR1 LGHDT, CDR2 YNNKEL (reference sequence). V gave up 4 bases and J gave up 3 bases; unmatched junction bases: 3. The CDR3 consists of 14 residues. The CDR3 sequence: CASSLRGGTDTQYF. CDR3 DNA sequence: TGTGCCAGCAGCCTTCGGGGGGGAACAGATACGCAGTATTTT.

The J gene is TRBJ1-1, the V gene TRBV4-2; weak D call: TRBD1 (6 bases). The CDR3 contains 15 residues. The V end lost 4 bases, the J end lost 1 base, and 13 bases lay between the germline ends. The germline V gene has CDR1 LGHNA and CDR2 YNFKEQ. The CDR3 nucleotides are TGTGCCAGCAGCCCCGGCGGGGGCGCGAACACTGAAGCTTTCTTT. Translating it yields CASSPGGGANTEAFF.

The V gene is TRBV27, the J gene TRBJ2-7, with 7 bases that match TRBD1. The J segment lost 1 base and the V segment lost 2 bases, leaving 5 bases of the junction unmatched. Germline CDR1 reads MNHEY; CDR2 reads SMNVEV (reference sequence). The CDR3 contains 15 residues. CDR3 amino acids: CASSLRTGGSYEQYF. CDR3 DNA sequence: TGTGCCAGCAGTTTACGGACAGGTGGGTCCTACGAGCAGTACTTC.

This clone was picked up a small number of times. The chain recombines TRBV7-6 with TRBJ1-4; D is ambiguous. Between the trimmed V and J ends, which lost 5 bases and 6 bases, there was a span of 10 bases. The CDR3 spans 13 residues. CDR1 and CDR2 from the germline V gene are SGHVS and FNYEAQ. The DNA of the CDR3 is TGTGCCAGCAGCCCTCTTCGAGATGAAAAACTGTTTTTT. Its protein product is CASSPLRDEKLFF.

This clone was picked up one time. The chain couples TRBV6-4 to TRBJ2-3, with 7 bases lining up with TRBD2. V shed 2 bases, J shed 0 bases, and the junction held 2 bases outside the gene matches. The V gene's germline CDR1 is MRHNA and CDR2 SNTAGT. CDR3 length: 15 amino acids. The CDR3 sequence is CASSDGRASTDTQYF. CDR3 bases: TGTGCCAGCAGTGACGGGAGGGCTAGCACAGATACGCAGTATTTT.